Described below is a single TCR beta chain sequence and its context. Antigen specificity is unknown. PCR used 60 Vbeta primers and 13 Jbeta primers. The assay was immunoSEQ multiplex PCR, and TCRdb's table has in-frame clones only and misses some. Of 150,000 to 200,000 clones detected, around 80% appear once; the ten largest clones hold roughly 7%. The data derive from a study of cytomegalovirus exposure and HLA in healthy donors. Study-wide points: Confirmation was obtained in vitro that a few CMV-associated chains are specific for CMV antigens.

CDR3 size: 14 residues. V was cut by 6 bases and J by 0 bases, with 11 bases left in between. Germline V lookup: CDR1 MNHEY, CDR2 SVGAGI. Sample: PBMCs. The sequence was obtained from a woman aged 35 to 49 in good health and CMV-seropositive. The rearrangement joins TRBV6-5 to TRBJ1-2; D not resolved. CDR3 sequence (DNA): TGTGCCAGCAGGAACGCGGGGTCTAACTATGGCTACACCTTC. Its protein is CASRNAGSNYGYTF.